These 13 T cell receptor beta chains originate from one sample sequenced in a study of cytomegalovirus exposure and HLA in healthy donors. The PCR employed 60 Vbeta primers together with 13 Jbeta primers. Some clones are missing from TCRdb's copy, which holds only in-frame ones; the method was immunoSEQ multiplex PCR. The sample lists some 120,000 clones; 70% to 85% were seen once. The sequencing sample was made of PBMCs. The receptors here all came from a man aged 18-30 years in good health and CMV-seronegative.

V and J are TRBV19 and TRBJ1-5, with 12 nucleotides matching TRBD1. The CDR3 contains 18 residues. Germline CDR1 LNHDA, CDR2 SQIVND (reference sequence). J gave up 1 base and V 5 bases, and 9 bases lay outside the gene matches. The CDR3 here is CASSPPGQGASSNQPQHF. For the CDR3, the DNA is TGTGCCAGTAGTCCCCCGGGACAGGGGGCATCAAGCAATCAGCCCCAGCATTTT.

The chain recombines TRBV6-5 with TRBJ1-1, with 9 bases lining up with TRBD1. Germline V lookup: CDR1 MNHEY, CDR2 SVGAGI. The CDR3 has 14 amino acids. The junction had 6 bases not matched to a gene; V was cut back by 5 bases and J by 5 bases. The CDR3 region is CASSLQGAMTEAFF. CDR3 nucleotide sequence: TGTGCCAGCAGTCTACAGGGGGCAATGACTGAAGCTTTCTTT.

V gene TRBV4-3 combines with J gene TRBJ2-3; weak D call: TRBD1 (6 bases). The CDR3 length is 17 residues. Germline values: CDR1 LGHNA, CDR2 YSLEER. V lost 1 base, J lost 5 bases, and 19 bases lay in between. CDR3 sequence (DNA): TGCGCCAGCAGCCAAGGGTCCGGGACATTCAGTAGAGATACGCAGTATTTT. Its translation is CASSQGSGTFSRDTQYF.

The J gene is TRBJ2-1, the V gene TRBV11-3, with 7 bases fitting TRBD2. The CDR3 sequence is 16 residues long. CDR1 and CDR2 from the germline V gene are SGHNT and YENEEA. V lost 5 bases to trimming and J lost 4 bases; unmatched junction nucleotides: 11. CDR3 in amino acids: CASSPVGERGYNEQFF. The DNA for the CDR3 is TGTGCCAGCAGCCCTGTTGGAGAGCGGGGTTACAATGAGCAGTTCTTC. The full variable domain, rest sourced from reference TRBV11-3 and TRBJ2-1, is EAGVVQSPRYKIIEKKQPVAFWCNPISGHNTLYWYLQNLGQGPELLIRYENEEAVDDSQLPKDRFSAERLKGVDSTLKIQPAELGDSAVYLCASSPVGERGYNEQFFGPGTRLTVL.

V gene TRBV5-1 combines with J gene TRBJ1-4, with 9 bases lining up with TRBD1. The CDR3 has 14 residues. CDR1 SGHRS and CDR2 YFSETQ come from the germline V gene. Losses at the gene ends were 4 bases for V and 8 bases for J; bases not matched to a gene: 6. The CDR3 reads CASSNRGREEKLFF. CDR3 DNA sequence: TGCGCCAGCAGCAACAGGGGGCGAGAAGAAAAACTGTTTTTT.

The chain is built from TRBV7-9 and TRBJ2-2; D is ambiguous. This CDR3 is 14 amino acids long. V was clipped by 1 base and J by 7 bases, with 10 bases between them. CDR1 and CDR2 from the germline V gene are SEHNR and FQNEAQ (reference sequence). CDR3 residues: CASSLEMVGGELFF. CDR3 nucleotides: TGTGCCAGCAGCTTAGAGATGGTCGGCGGGGAGCTGTTTTTT.

This sequence joins TRBV9 and TRBJ2-1; 13 bases map to TRBD2. Germline-derived CDR1 and CDR2 are SGDLS and YYNGEE. V gave up 1 base and J gave up 1 base; unmatched junction bases: 2. The CDR3 contains 17 residues. CDR3 coding DNA: TGTGCCAGCAGCGTAACTAGCGGGGGGGTTTCCTACAATGAGCAGTTCTTC. This gives the protein CASSVTSGGVSYNEQFF.

The chain uses TRBV7-3 and TRBJ2-5; 7 nucleotides align to TRBD1. This CDR3 has 16 amino acids. The germline V gene has CDR1 SGHTA and CDR2 FQGTGA. Trimming took 5 bases from V and 4 from J; bases not matched to a gene: 13. The chain's CDR3 is CASSKKGGAILETQYF. The CDR3 DNA reads as TGTGCCAGCAGCAAAAAAGGGGGCGCAATTTTAGAGACCCAGTACTTC.

V gene TRBV9 combines with J gene TRBJ1-4; 11 nucleotides agree with TRBD1. This CDR3 is built from 15 residues. The germline gives CDR1 SGDLS, CDR2 YYNGEE. Trimming at V came to 3 bases and at J to 8 bases, leaving 6 bases not matched to a gene. CDR3 amino acids: CASSEGTGGKEKLFF. In DNA form, the CDR3 reads TGTGCCAGCAGCGAGGGGACAGGGGGTAAAGAAAAACTGTTTTTT.

The sample holds a few counts of this clone. The chain combines TRBV25-1 with TRBJ2-1, with 8 bases matching TRBD1. The CDR3 length is 16 residues. V shed 6 bases, J shed 7 bases, and the junction held 14 bases outside the gene matches. The germline gives CDR1 MGHDK, CDR2 SYGVNS. The CDR3 sequence: CASSSHEDRAGNEQFF. In nucleotides, the CDR3 is TGTGCCAGCAGCTCACATGAGGACAGGGCGGGTAATGAGCAGTTCTTC.

The chain is built from TRBV29-1 and TRBJ2-5; D gene ambiguous. This CDR3 comprises 13 residues. V lost 3 bases to trimming and J lost 11 bases, with 19 bases between them. CDR1 and CDR2 (germline): SQVTM, ANQGSEA. The CDR3 sequence is CSVEESPGVEQYF. For the CDR3, the DNA is TGCAGCGTTGAGGAGTCCCCCGGCGTGGAGCAGTACTTC.

The rearrangement links TRBV7-6 to TRBJ2-2; TRBD1 matches 7 bases. The CDR3 is made up of 15 amino acids. Trimming cost V 3 bases and J 1 base; bases outside gene matches: 2. Germline CDR1 is SGHVS and CDR2 is FNYEAQ. The DNA for the CDR3 is TGTGCCAGCAGCTTTGGGACAGTGAACACCGGGGAGCTGTTTTTT. Protein sequence: CASSFGTVNTGELFF.

This clone was detected only once. The chain has TRBV12-5 and TRBJ2-2; D gene unclear. Germline CDR1 and CDR2: LGHNT and FRNRAP. The CDR3 sequence is 13 residues long. The ends were cut back, 6 bases at V and 2 bases at J, with 7 bases in the middle. The CDR3, as DNA: TGTGCTAGTGGCCCATTTAACACCGGGGAGCTGTTTTTT. The encoded protein is CASGPFNTGELFF.